What follows is one TCR beta chain and its context. As yet, its antigen is unknown. The CDR3 contains 16 residues. Per the germline V gene, CDR1 is SGHRS and CDR2 is YFSETQ. The data were taken from a study of CXCR3-negative and CXCR3-positive naive CD8 T cells. UMI-labeled TRB cDNA libraries were prepared by 5' RACE. One entry per CDR3 protein, without DNA, is what TCRdb gives after re-calling the 5' RACE reads. This sample carries over 100,000 distinct CDR3 sequences, with approximately 0.4% going to the ten biggest clones. Points from the study as a whole: Both naive subsets showed comparably high diversity, and memory CD8+ cells showed much lower diversity. Similar TRBV-TRBJ usage characterized naive CXCR3-negative and CXCR3-positive cells; memory cells differed. Hydrophobicity of TRB CDR3s was greater in CXCR3-positive naive cells than in CXCR3-negative naive cells. Cryopreservation partially decreased CXCR3 expression, and most assays used fresh PBMCs.

The specimen sequenced was naive CXCR3+ CD8+ T cells from blood. Subset given: CD45RO-CCR7+CD27+CD95- naive CD8+ T cells expressing CXCR3 (TNR3+). This clonotype was obtained from a human donor in good health. Some clones in this sample may be carry-over from other donors' samples. The chain recombines TRBV5-1 with TRBJ2-1; as DNA is missing, the TRBD2 call by TCRdb cannot be tested. The CDR3 loop is CASSHILAGSYNEQFF.